The next 5 T cell receptor beta chains were all read from a single sample in a study of T-cell reconstitution after alpha-beta-depleted transplantation in children. As it was prepared, the TCRbeta library received unique molecular identifiers. From the PCR reads, TCRdb called clonotypes with MiXCR, one entry per CDR3 protein. The sample lists about 440,000 distinct CDR3 sequences, over 40% occurring once. The sequenced sample was PBMCs, obtained before TCRalphabeta/CD19-depleted stem cell transplant. These receptors came from a girl aged 2 to 10 with aplastic anemia, due to receive a stem cell transplant.

This chain connects TRBV28 to TRBJ2-1, with TRBD2 identical over 7 bases. Germline V gives CDR1 MDHEN, CDR2 SYDVKM. The CDR3 consists of 15 residues. V shed 7 bases and J 2 bases; nucleotides not matched to a gene: 8. CDR3 bases: TGTGCCAGCACTGAAGCTAGCGGCGCCTACAATGAGCAGTTCTTC. Amino acids: CASTEASGAYNEQFF.

This chain connects TRBV29-1 to TRBJ2-3; 7 nucleotides agree with TRBD1. V lost 2 bases to trimming and J lost 3 bases; unmatched junction nucleotides: 8. Germline-derived CDR1 and CDR2 are SQVTM and ANQGSEA. This CDR3 spans 15 amino acids. The CDR3 reads CSVESQGDQTDTQYF. The CDR3 nucleotides read TGCAGCGTTGAATCTCAGGGGGATCAAACAGATACGCAGTATTTT.

The chain has TRBV5-1 and TRBJ1-2; 7 bases are a match to TRBD1. The ends lost 2 bases at V and 8 bases at J; junction bases unmatched: 12. CDR1 is SGHRS and CDR2 is YFSETQ in the germline V gene. This CDR3 has 15 amino acids. This CDR3 is CASSFGQAPSQGYTF. The CDR3 bases are TGCGCCAGCAGCTTCGGACAGGCGCCAAGCCAAGGCTACACCTTC.

The chain has TRBV28 and TRBJ2-5; no firm D call. Germline lookup yields CDR1 MDHEN and CDR2 SYDVKM. There are 14 residues in the CDR3. Trimming took 3 bases from V and 2 from J, leaving 10 bases between them. CDR3 residues: CASSFVEKQETQYF. In DNA, the CDR3 is TGTGCCAGCAGTTTTGTGGAGAAACAAGAGACCCAGTACTTC.

In this sample, this clonotype turned up a few times. The J gene is TRBJ1-2, the V gene TRBV7-9, with D unresolved. V gave up 5 bases and J gave up 3 bases, with 13 bases separating them. CDR3 length equals 14 residues. Germline CDR1 is SEHNR and CDR2 is FQNEAQ (reference sequence). The chain's CDR3 is CASSLFSEDYGYTF. Here the CDR3 DNA reads TGTGCCAGCAGCCTCTTCTCGGAGGACTATGGCTACACCTTC.